One T cell receptor (beta chain) is described in this entry. Its antigen is unidentified. This specimen comes from a study of blood T cells in healthy people across ages. With a J-beta primer mix and a sample-barcoded 5' primer, a second PCR ran about 7 to 12 cycles. TCRdb processed the 5' RACE reads anew with MiXCR; each CDR3 protein has one entry. The table has some 850,000 distinct CDR3 sequences, roughly 24% seen once. Germline lookup yields CDR1 DFQATT and CDR2 SNEGSKA (reference sequence). CDR3 length: 11 residues. The V gene end was trimmed by 5 bases and the J gene end by 11 bases; junction bases not matched to a gene: 7. Broader study findings: Older age coincided with a roughly linear decline in TCR beta diversity per million T cells.

This sample was also put to use in a study of T cells of mothers and their children.

The TCR originated in a boy aged 5-17 years in good health. The sample comprised blood. The genes are TRBV20-1 and TRBJ1-1; TRBD1 agrees at 8 bases. The CDR3 DNA is TGCAGTGCTCCAGGGGGCGCGAGGGCTTTCTTT. The encoded protein is CSAPGGARAFF.